This T cell receptor beta chain was identified during a study of blood T cells in healthy people across ages. Alongside a J-beta primer mix, a sample-barcoded 5' primer served in a second PCR lasting roughly 6 to 11 cycles. Each of the cDNA molecules was tagged by a template-switch adaptor with 12 random nucleotides. Using its own MiXCR run on the 5' RACE reads, TCRdb lists one record per CDR3 protein. The repertoire includes over 1,500,000 distinct CDR3 sequences, about 39% of them detected once, and under 25% sits in the top ten. Germline CDR1 reads SGHTA; CDR2 reads FQGNSA. This CDR3 spans 14 amino acids. Every donor provided roughly 10 milliliters of peripheral blood.

Source material: blood. This rearrangement joins TRBV7-2 to TRBJ2-4; TRBD1 is a possible D gene (6 bases). Near its end, the DNA agrees better with TRBJ2-7, so the J call may be wrong. The receptor comes from a human donor in good health. CDR3 DNA sequence: TGTGCCAGCAGCTTAGCGGGGGCGGTTGGCGAGCAGTACTTC. Translation gives CASSLAGAVGEQYF.